This T cell receptor beta chain originates from a study of blood T cells in healthy people across ages. V lost 1 base, J lost 6 bases, and 20 bases lay in between. This CDR3 is 16 amino acids long. Germline V CDR1 and CDR2: SGHRS, YFSETQ. The second PCR ran 7 to 11 cycles with a sample-barcoded 5' primer and J-beta primers. TCRdb re-called the 5' RACE reads with MiXCR, one entry per CDR3 protein. The table has about 680,000 distinct CDR3 sequences, 49% seen once. Extracted total RNA amounted to at least 5.5 micrograms for each sample. This TCR was recovered from a woman aged 60 to 75 in good health. Sequencing was done on a sample of blood. This chain uses TRBV5-1 with TRBJ2-7; tentative D call: TRBD2 (6 bases). Here the CDR3 reads CASSLSPGSSDGEQYF. As DNA, the CDR3 is TGCGCCAGCAGCTTGTCTCCCGGGTCTAGCGACGGCGAGCAGTACTTC.